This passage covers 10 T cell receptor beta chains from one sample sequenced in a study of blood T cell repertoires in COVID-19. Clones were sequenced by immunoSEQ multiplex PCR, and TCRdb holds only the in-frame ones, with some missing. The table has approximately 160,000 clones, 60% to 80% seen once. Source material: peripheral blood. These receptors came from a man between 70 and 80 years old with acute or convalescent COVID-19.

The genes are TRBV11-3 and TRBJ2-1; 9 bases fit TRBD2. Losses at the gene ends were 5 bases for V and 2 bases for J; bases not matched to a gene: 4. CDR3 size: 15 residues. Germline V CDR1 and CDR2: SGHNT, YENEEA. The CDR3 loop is CASSLGLATYNEQFF. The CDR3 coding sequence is TGTGCCAGCAGCCTAGGACTAGCGACCTACAATGAGCAGTTCTTC.

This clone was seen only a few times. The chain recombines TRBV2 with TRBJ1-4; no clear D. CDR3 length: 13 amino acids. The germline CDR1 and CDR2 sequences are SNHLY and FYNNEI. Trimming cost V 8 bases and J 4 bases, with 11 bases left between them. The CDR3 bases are TGTGCCAGCGGGAGGACTCTTAATGAAAAACTGTTTTTT. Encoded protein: CASGRTLNEKLFF.

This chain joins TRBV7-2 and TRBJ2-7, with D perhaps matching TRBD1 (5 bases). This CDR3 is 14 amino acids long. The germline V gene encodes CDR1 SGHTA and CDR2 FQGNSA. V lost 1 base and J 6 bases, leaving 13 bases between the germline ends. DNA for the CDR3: TGTGCCAGCAGCTTAGACAATTGGGGCGTCGAGCAGTACTTC. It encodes CASSLDNWGVEQYF.

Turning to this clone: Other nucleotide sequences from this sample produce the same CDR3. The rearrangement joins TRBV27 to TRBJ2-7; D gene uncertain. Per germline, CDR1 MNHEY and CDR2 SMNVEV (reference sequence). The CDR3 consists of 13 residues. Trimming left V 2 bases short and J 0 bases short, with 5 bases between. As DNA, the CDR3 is TGTGCCAGCAGTTTAAGAGTCTCCTACGAGCAGTACTTC. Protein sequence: CASSLRVSYEQYF.

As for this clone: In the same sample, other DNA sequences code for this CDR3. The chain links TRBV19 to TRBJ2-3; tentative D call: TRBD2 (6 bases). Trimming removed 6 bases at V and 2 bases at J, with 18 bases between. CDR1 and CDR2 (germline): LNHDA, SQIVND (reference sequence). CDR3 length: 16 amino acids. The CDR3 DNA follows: TGTGCCAGTAGCCTGACTAGTGGGAGCGTCACAGATACGCAGTATTTT. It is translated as CASSLTSGSVTDTQYF.

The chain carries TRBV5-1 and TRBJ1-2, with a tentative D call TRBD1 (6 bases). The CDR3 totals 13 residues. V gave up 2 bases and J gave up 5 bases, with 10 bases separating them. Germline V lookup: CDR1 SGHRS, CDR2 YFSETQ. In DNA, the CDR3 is TGCGCCAGCAGCTTAGACAGGAAGTATGGCTACACCTTC. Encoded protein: CASSLDRKYGYTF.

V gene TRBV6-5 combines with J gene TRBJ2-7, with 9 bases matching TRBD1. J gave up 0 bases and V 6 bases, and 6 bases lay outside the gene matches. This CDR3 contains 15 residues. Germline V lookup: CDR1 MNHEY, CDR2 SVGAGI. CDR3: CASREGQGLSYEQYF. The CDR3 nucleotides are TGTGCCAGCAGAGAGGGACAGGGACTCTCCTACGAGCAGTACTTC.

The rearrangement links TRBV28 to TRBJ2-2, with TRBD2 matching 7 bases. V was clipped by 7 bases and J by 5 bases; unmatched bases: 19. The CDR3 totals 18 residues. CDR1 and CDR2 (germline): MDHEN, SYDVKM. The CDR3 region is CASKHTPGGYSRTGELFF. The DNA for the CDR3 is TGTGCCAGCAAACACACACCCGGGGGGTATTCTAGGACCGGGGAGCTGTTTTTT.

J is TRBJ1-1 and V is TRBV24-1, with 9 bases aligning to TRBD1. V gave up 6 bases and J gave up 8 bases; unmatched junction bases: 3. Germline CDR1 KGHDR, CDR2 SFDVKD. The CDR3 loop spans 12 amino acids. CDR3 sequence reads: CATSSGTGEAFF. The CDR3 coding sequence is TGTGCCACCAGTTCCGGGACAGGGGAAGCTTTCTTT.

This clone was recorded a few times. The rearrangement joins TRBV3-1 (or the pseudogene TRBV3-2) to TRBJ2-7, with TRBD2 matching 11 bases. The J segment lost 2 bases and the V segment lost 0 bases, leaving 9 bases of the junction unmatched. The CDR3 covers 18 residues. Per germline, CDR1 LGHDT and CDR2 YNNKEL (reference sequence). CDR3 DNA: TGTGCCAGCAGCCAAGATCCCGATAGCGGGAGGGAACCCTACGAGCAGTACTTC. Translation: CASSQDPDSGREPYEQYF.